One and the same sample provided the 20 T cell receptor beta chains below, sequenced in a study of T cells after yellow fever vaccination. MiXCR, run by TCRdb on the 5' RACE reads, gives a single entry per CDR3 protein. Of some 420,000 distinct CDR3 sequences detected, 15% to 20% appear once; the ten largest clones hold over 15%. The sample here was PBMCs, taken before the yellow fever booster vaccination. These receptors were obtained from a man aged 18 to 29 who received the YFV17D yellow fever vaccine.

V usage is TRBV5-1 and J usage is TRBJ1-1; TRBD1 matches 9 bases. V trimming: 3 bases; J trimming: 5 bases; junction bases outside the gene matches: 5. Germline CDR1 SGHRS, CDR2 YFSETQ. The CDR3 extends over 14 amino acids. DNA of the CDR3: TGCGCCAGCAGCTCAAGGACAGGGGATACTGAAGCTTTCTTT. Translated: CASSSRTGDTEAFF.

The chain recombines TRBV11-2 with TRBJ2-3, with 10 nucleotides matching TRBD1. CDR3 size: 16 residues. The germline V gene encodes CDR1 SGHAT and CDR2 FQNNGV. The ends lost 3 bases at V and 4 bases at J; junction bases unmatched: 7. CDR3 bases: TGTGCCAGCAGCTTTCCCGGGACAGGGGATCCAGATACGCAGTATTTT. It yields the protein CASSFPGTGDPDTQYF.

The table lists this clonotype with a few counts. The chain joins TRBV6-1 to TRBJ1-4; unclear D gene. This CDR3 spans 12 amino acids. Trimming removed 8 bases at V and 6 bases at J, with 10 bases between. Germline values: CDR1 MNHNS, CDR2 SASEGT. The CDR3 DNA reads TGTGCCAGCCTCTGGACGGATGAAAAACTGTTTTTT. Its translation is CASLWTDEKLFF.

The chain joins TRBV7-9 to TRBJ1-1; tentatively, D is TRBD1 (6 bases). Germline V lookup: CDR1 SEHNR, CDR2 FQNEAQ (reference sequence). V was cut by 1 base and J by 3 bases, with 15 bases left in between. The CDR3 length is 16 residues. The CDR3 region is CASSLGDGGPDTEAFF. CDR3 nucleotide sequence: TGTGCCAGCAGCTTAGGGGATGGGGGGCCGGACACTGAAGCTTTCTTT.

This clonotype has a count of ten or more. V usage is TRBV7-2 and J usage is TRBJ2-3; a possible D gene is TRBD1 (7 bases). CDR1 and CDR2 from the germline V gene are SGHTA and FQGNSA. The length of the CDR3 is 18 residues. Trimming stripped 2 bases from V and 5 bases from J, with 23 bases between. The CDR3 reads CASSLRGGGGGAGDTQYF. Written as DNA, the CDR3 is TGTGCCAGCAGCTTAAGAGGGGGCGGAGGGGGCGCCGGAGATACGCAGTATTTT.

This clonotype was counted a few times. The chain combines TRBV24-1 with TRBJ2-1, with D perhaps being TRBD1 or TRBD2 (5 bases each). The length of the CDR3 is 12 residues. V dropped 3 bases and J dropped 9 bases, with 8 bases sitting between them. Per the germline V gene, CDR1 is KGHDR and CDR2 is SFDVKD. CDR3 bases: TGTGCCACCAGTGATCCCGGGACTGAGCAGTTCTTC. It translates to CATSDPGTEQFF.

This clonotype was seen more than once but under ten times. The chain is built from TRBV9 and TRBJ2-7; 9 nucleotides match TRBD2. Germline V CDR1 and CDR2: SGDLS, YYNGEE. Germline trimming cut 4 bases from V and 5 bases from J; bases unmatched to any gene: 7. The CDR3 runs to 14 residues. CDR3 sequence (DNA): TGTGCCAGCAGCTTGCGGGGGGGCCTCCACGAGCAGTACTTC. Its protein product is CASSLRGGLHEQYF. The whole variable domain, remainder taken from reference TRBV9 and TRBJ2-7, is DSGVTQTPKHLITATGQRVTLRCSPRSGDLSVYWYQQSLDQGLQFLIQYYNGEERAKGNILERFSAQQFPDLHSELNLSSLELGDSALYFCASSLRGGLHEQYFGPGTRLTVT.

This clonotype was seen a handful of times. The rearrangement links TRBV6-1 to TRBJ2-7; 7 positions match TRBD1. Germline V CDR1 and CDR2: MNHNS, SASEGT. CDR3 size: 15 residues. The trim removed 3 bases at V and 0 bases at J, leaving 5 bases unmatched. CDR3 DNA: TGTGCCAGCAGTGATCACAGGGGATACTCCTACGAGCAGTACTTC. It codes for CASSDHRGYSYEQYF.

This clonotype was seen ten or more times. The chain is built from TRBV5-1 and TRBJ2-3, with a tentative D call TRBD2 (5 bases). This CDR3 is built from 16 residues. V was cut by 5 bases and J by 6 bases, with 22 bases left in between. Germline CDR1 SGHRS, CDR2 YFSETQ. CDR3 amino acids: CASSPAWLASADTQYF. For the CDR3, the DNA is TGCGCCAGCAGTCCTGCGTGGCTAGCATCTGCGGATACGCAGTATTTT.

This clonotype was observed a handful of times. The chain employs TRBV6-6 and TRBJ1-1, with 8 positions matching TRBD1. Trimming took 5 bases from V and 4 from J; bases not matched to a gene: 9. This CDR3 comprises 15 residues. Germline V lookup: CDR1 MNHNY, CDR2 SVGAGI (reference sequence). CDR3 loop: CASSLPTGVSTEAFF. The DNA for the CDR3 is TGTGCCAGCAGTCTTCCGACAGGGGTTAGCACTGAAGCTTTCTTT.

This clonotype was detected many times. The rearrangement joins TRBV12-3 or TRBV12-4 to TRBJ1-6, with D possibly TRBD1 on 5 matching bases. Trimming removed 3 bases at V and 6 bases at J, with 15 bases between. The CDR3 runs to 16 residues. CDR3 nucleotide sequence: TGTGCCAGCAGTTTGTACCCGGGGGGATTTAATTCACCCCTCCACTTT. It codes for CASSLYPGGFNSPLHF.

J is TRBJ2-2 and V is TRBV29-1; possible D gene TRBD2, 6 bases. The length of the CDR3 is 15 residues. In germline, CDR1 is SQVTM, CDR2 ANQGSEA. V lost 5 bases and J lost 1, with 14 bases in between. Here the CDR3 DNA reads TGCAGCGTTATACTGGGACTCATGAACACCGGGGAGCTGTTTTTT. It yields the protein CSVILGLMNTGELFF.

V is TRBV3-1 and J is TRBJ1-3, with 7 bases lining up with TRBD1. The CDR3 contains 15 residues. Germline V CDR1 and CDR2: LGHDT, YNNKEL (reference sequence). The V gene end was trimmed by 4 bases and the J gene end by 8 bases; junction bases not matched to a gene: 11. The CDR3 sequence: CASSLQGMIRDTIYF. As DNA, the CDR3 is TGTGCCAGCAGCCTACAGGGGATGATTAGGGACACCATATATTTT.

This clonotype appeared a few times. V usage is TRBV29-1 and J usage is TRBJ2-3; TRBD2 might be the D (7 bases). The CDR3 length is 14 residues. The V gene's germline CDR1 is SQVTM and CDR2 ANQGSEA. Trimming shortened V by 6 bases and J by 5 bases, and 18 bases separated the two germline ends. CDR3 coding DNA: TGCAGCGTCGAGGGGGGGGGGCATGGAGATACGCAGTATTTT. This translates into CSVEGGGHGDTQYF.

This clonotype was seen a few times. The chain uses TRBV5-1 and TRBJ1-2; no reliable D call. Germline CDR1 and CDR2: SGHRS and YFSETQ. Trimming cost V 5 bases and J 3 bases, with 20 bases left between them. The CDR3 covers 16 residues. CDR3 in amino acids: CASRRISAYGDYGYTF. The CDR3, as DNA: TGCGCCAGCAGAAGGATTAGTGCTTACGGGGACTATGGCTACACCTTC.

This rearrangement joins TRBV20-1 to TRBJ1-6, with D unclear. This CDR3 has 15 amino acids. Trimming stripped 0 bases from V and 0 bases from J, with 6 bases between. CDR1 and CDR2 from the germline V gene are DFQATT and SNEGSKA (reference sequence). The CDR3 here is CSARDVSSYNSPLHF. CDR3 DNA: TGCAGTGCTAGAGATGTGAGCTCCTATAATTCACCCCTCCACTTT.

This chain uses TRBV4-1 with TRBJ2-7, with 7 bases matching TRBD1. CDR3 size: 14 residues. The junction had 5 bases not matched to a gene; V was cut back by 3 bases and J by 3 bases. Germline assignment: CDR1 MGHRA and CDR2 YSYEKL. The CDR3 is CASSHPDRDYEQYF. CDR3 nucleotide sequence: TGCGCCAGCAGCCACCCCGACAGGGACTACGAGCAGTACTTC.

This clonotype was detected a few times. The V call is TRBV25-1, the J call TRBJ2-2; D may match TRBD1 or TRBD2 (5 bases each). The V and J ends lost 1 base and 3 bases respectively, with 6 bases between them. There are 14 residues in the CDR3. CDR1 MGHDK and CDR2 SYGVNS come from the germline V gene. The CDR3 DNA follows: TGTGCCAGCAGTGAATCGGGGCACACCGGGGAGCTGTTTTTT. It is translated as CASSESGHTGELFF.

In its sample, this clonotype was seen a few times. This chain joins TRBV27 and TRBJ1-4, with 8 nucleotides matching TRBD1. The CDR3 runs to 17 residues. CDR1 is MNHEY, CDR2 SMNVEV, per germline (reference sequence). The V gene end was trimmed by 4 bases and the J gene end by 16 bases; junction bases not matched to a gene: 23. The DNA for the CDR3 is TGTGCCAGCAGTTCGCATCGCACAGGGGGTTCACCCCAAATGACGTTTTTT. Translation gives CASSSHRTGGSPQMTFF.

The J gene is TRBJ1-1, the V gene TRBV20-1; 8 nucleotides line up with TRBD1. This CDR3 is built from 13 residues. Germline assignment: CDR1 DFQATT and CDR2 SNEGSKA (reference sequence). After removal of 3 bases from V and 5 bases from J, the junction contained 5 bases not matched to a gene. The CDR3 DNA reads TGCAGTGCTAGCGACAGGGGACGGACTGAAGCTTTCTTT. Its translation: CSASDRGRTEAFF.